The present T cell receptor (beta chain) was sequenced within a study of Graves' ophthalmopathy and Graves' hyperthyroidism. This clonotype was picked up a small number of times. V lost 1 base and J lost 4; bases outside the gene matches: 3. Germline CDR1 LGHDT, CDR2 YNNKEL (reference sequence). This CDR3 comprises 14 residues. Amplified TCR beta CDR3 regions were obtained using RNA transcripts as template. HTBI primers primed a first-round RT-PCR, and a second-round multiplex PCR followed. TCRdb ran MiXCR on the multiplex PCR reads and lists one entry per CDR3 protein. The top ten hold roughly an eighth of the sample, which has 300,000 to 350,000 distinct CDR3 sequences, 15% to 20% seen once.

Material: peripheral blood. The TCR was taken from an adult man with Graves' ophthalmopathy. The rearrangement links TRBV3-1 to TRBJ2-5; 7 nucleotides line up with TRBD1. CDR3 in amino acids: CASSQGTGVETQYF. The CDR3, as DNA: TGTGCCAGCAGCCAAGGTACAGGGGTAGAGACCCAGTACTTC.